The present T cell receptor (beta chain) was sequenced within a study of shared clonotypes between healthy human individuals. This table comes from immunoSEQ multiplex PCR, and its TCRdb copy is limited to in-frame clones, with some not included. Of some 2,000,000 clones in the sample, around 96% were seen once. Naive CD8 populations comprised CD45RO-negative cells positively selected for CCR7, excluding terminally differentiated effector memory CD45RA+ cells. Germline V gives CDR1 SNHLY, CDR2 FYNNEI. This CDR3 spans 16 amino acids. With 3 bases removed from V and 0 bases from J, the gap between germline ends came to 12 bases. Whole-study findings and limits: Clonotypes not shared had lower generation probabilities than those common to all four donors. Shared clonotypes: about 5.3% naive CD4, about 4% naive CD8, about 2.4% memory CD4, approximately 0.37% memory CD8.

As for this clone: What it recognizes is unknown.

Sequenced input: naive CD8+ T cells sorted from blood. The sequence came from a man aged 18 to 30 in good health. The rearrangement uses TRBV2 and TRBJ2-1, with D possibly TRBD1 on 7 matching bases. CDR3 sequence (DNA): TGTGCCAGCAGTGAGGAGGGACAGAGCTCCTACAATGAGCAGTTCTTC. Translated: CASSEEGQSSYNEQFF.